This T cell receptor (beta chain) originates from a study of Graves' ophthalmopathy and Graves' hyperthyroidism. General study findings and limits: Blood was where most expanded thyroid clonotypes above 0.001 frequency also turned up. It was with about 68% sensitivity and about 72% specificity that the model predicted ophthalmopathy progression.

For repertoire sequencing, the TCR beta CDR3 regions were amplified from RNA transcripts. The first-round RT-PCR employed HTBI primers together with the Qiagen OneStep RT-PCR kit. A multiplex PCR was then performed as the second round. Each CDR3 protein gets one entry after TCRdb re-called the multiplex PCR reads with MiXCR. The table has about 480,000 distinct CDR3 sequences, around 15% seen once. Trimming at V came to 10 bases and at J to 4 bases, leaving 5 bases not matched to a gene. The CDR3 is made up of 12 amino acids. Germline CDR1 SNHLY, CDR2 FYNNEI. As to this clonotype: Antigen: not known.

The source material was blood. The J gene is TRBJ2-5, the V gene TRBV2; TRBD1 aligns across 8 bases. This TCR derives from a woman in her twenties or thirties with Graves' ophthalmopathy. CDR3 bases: TGTGCCATCGGACAGGGAATAGAGACCCAGTACTTC. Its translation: CAIGQGIETQYF.